This is a list of T cell receptor beta chains from one sample in a study of early T cells in non-severe SARS-CoV-2 infection. TCRdb recomputed calls from the 5' RACE reads with MiXCR, one row per CDR3 protein. The sample includes 84,000 or so distinct CDR3 sequences, roughly 13% of them seen just once. The source material was whole blood. These receptors were taken from an adult who was a healthcare worker with PCR-confirmed SARS-CoV-2 infection or an uninfected control (not recorded which). Each CDR3 is given with its conserved first and last residue. The D gene is left open where the match is weak. Where a row states a size, it is once, few, many or the class of an expanded clone; other rows omit it.

V,J,D,size,DNA,CDR3
TRBV6-5,TRBJ1-1,-,few,TGTGCCAGCAGTCATTACGAGGACCAGAACACTGAAGCTTTCTTT,CASSHYEDQNTEAFF
TRBV10-3,TRBJ2-2,-,-,TGTGCCATCAGCCCGCTTAGGTTAGGGGAAACCGGGGAGCTGTTTTTT,CAISPLRLGETGELFF
TRBV29-1,TRBJ2-7,TRBD2,-,TGCAGCGCTTTAGCGGGCGAGCAGTACTTC,CSALAGEQYF
TRBV6-1,TRBJ2-7,TRBD2,few,TGTGCCAGCAGTGAAGCGGGGGGGGCCTACGAGCAGTACTTC,CASSEAGGAYEQYF
TRBV29-1,TRBJ1-5,-,-,TGCAGCGTTGGGGGGGAACGTCAGCCCCAGCATTTT,CSVGGERQPQHF
TRBV20-1,TRBJ2-3,-,few,TGCAGTGCTACCCTCACAGATACGCAGTATTTT,CSATLTDTQYF
TRBV29-1,TRBJ2-5,TRBD2,-,TGCAGCGTTGCAGGAGGTAGCGGGTCGGAGACCCAGTACTTC,CSVAGGSGSETQYF
TRBV4-1,TRBJ1-1,-,-,TGCGCCAGCAGCCAAGAAAGGAGGCAAACGAACACTGAAGCTTTCTTT,CASSQERRQTNTEAFF
TRBV20-1,TRBJ2-3,-,-,TGCAGTGCCGAGGAGGGTACAGATACGCAGTATTTT,CSAEEGTDTQYF
TRBV7-9,TRBJ1-2,-,-,TGTGCCAGCACCCCCGAGGTCTCCCATGGCTACACCTTC,CASTPEVSHGYTF
TRBV3-1,TRBJ1-2,-,-,TGTGCCAGCAGCCAACCCGCGGGGAACCATGATGGCTACACCTTC,CASSQPAGNHDGYTF
TRBV2,TRBJ1-1,TRBD1,many,TGTGCCAGCAGACCGGACAGGGCACCTTCGGCTGAAGCTTTCTTT,CASRPDRAPSAEAFF
TRBV20-1,TRBJ1-1,-,few,TGCAGTGCTTCTAAACTACAGGGCTGGGACACTGAAGCTTTCTTT,CSASKLQGWDTEAFF
TRBV20-1,TRBJ1-6,TRBD1,-,TGCAGTGCTAGGGACCTGGACAGGGTGAATAATTCACCCCTCCACTTT,CSARDLDRVNNSPLHF
TRBV12-3/TRBV12-4,TRBJ1-5,-,-,TGTGCCAGCAGTTTAGGGGAGAGAGGCAATCAGCCCCAGCATTTT,CASSLGERGNQPQHF
TRBV2,TRBJ2-1,-,-,TGTGCCCGCGCGATCCACAATGAGCAGTTCTTC,CARAIHNEQFF
TRBV20-1,TRBJ1-3,-,-,TGCAGTGCTAGTTTAACGGCTGGAAACACCATATATTTT,CSASLTAGNTIYF
TRBV6-2/TRBV6-3,TRBJ1-2,TRBD1,-,TGTGCCATCGGACAGGGAGGACCTGGCGGCTACACCTTC,CAIGQGGPGGYTF
TRBV20-1,TRBJ2-7,-,-,TGCAGTGCTAGATTGCACTACGAGCAGTACTTC,CSARLHYEQYF
TRBV2,TRBJ1-5,-,-,TGTGCCAGCAGTGGCGGGACCGAATATAGCAATCAGCCCCAGCATTTT,CASSGGTEYSNQPQHF
TRBV5-1,TRBJ2-1,-,few,TGCGCCAGCAGCTTGGCCGCACGGGAGTACAATGAGCAGTTCTTC,CASSLAAREYNEQFF
TRBV6-4,TRBJ1-6,-,many,TGTGCCAGCAGTGAAGAGGGGTTAACTTCACCCCTCCACTTT,CASSEEGLTSPLHF
TRBV20-1,TRBJ2-7,-,many,TGCAGTGCTAGGGGGCAGGTTCTCTACGAGCAGTACTTC,CSARGQVLYEQYF
TRBV11-2,TRBJ2-1,TRBD2,few,TGTGCCAGCAGCTTAAGACTAGCGGGGGGGCTTGAGCAGTTCTTC,CASSLRLAGGLEQFF
TRBV28,TRBJ2-7,TRBD1,-,TGTGCCAGCAGTTGGGGGACAGGGGATTCCTACGAGCAGTACTTC,CASSWGTGDSYEQYF
TRBV28,TRBJ1-5,-,-,TGTGCCAGTACACAGGGCAATCAGCCCCAGCATTTT,CASTQGNQPQHF
TRBV14,TRBJ2-1,-,many,TGTGCCAGCAGCCAAGATCGTCGCTTTGAGCAGTTCTTC,CASSQDRRFEQFF
TRBV6-4,TRBJ2-2,-,few,TGTGCCAGCAGCACGGACAACCACGGGGAGCTGTTTTTT,CASSTDNHGELFF
TRBV20-1,TRBJ1-5,TRBD1,-,TGCAGTGCACAGCAGGGGGTCGAACAGCCCCAGCATTTT,CSAQQGVEQPQHF
TRBV7-9,TRBJ1-2,-,many,TGTGCCAGCAGCGCGATCTATGGCTACACCTTC,CASSAIYGYTF
TRBV20-1,TRBJ1-1,-,many,TGCAGTGCTAGAAGGGGTCAGGCCTACACTGAAGCTTTCTTT,CSARRGQAYTEAFF
TRBV20-1,TRBJ1-1,TRBD1,many,TGCAGTGCTAGAGATGATACCGGGACAGTGAGTGAAGCTTTCTTT,CSARDDTGTVSEAFF
TRBV19,TRBJ2-2,TRBD2,few,TGTGCCAGTAGTACGGGACTAGCGAACACCGGGGAGCTGTTTTTT,CASSTGLANTGELFF
TRBV12-3/TRBV12-4,TRBJ2-1,-,few,TGTGCCAGCAAACTCGGGACGAGCAATTACAATGAGCAGTTCTTC,CASKLGTSNYNEQFF
TRBV28,TRBJ1-1,TRBD1,few,TGTGCCAGTCGACCGGGACAGAAGAACACTGAAGCTTTCTTT,CASRPGQKNTEAFF
TRBV3-1,TRBJ1-1,TRBD1,-,TGTGCCAGCAGCCAAGAAGGAGGGGGCGCTTATTTT,CASSQEGGGAYF
TRBV5-5,TRBJ2-7,-,few,TGTGCCAGCAGCTTGGCCCCTACAGAAAGGCAGTACTTC,CASSLAPTERQYF
TRBV3-1,TRBJ2-2,-,-,TGTGCCAGCAGCCAATTATCCGGAGACTTTACCGGGGAGCTGTTTTTT,CASSQLSGDFTGELFF
TRBV29-1,TRBJ2-7,-,-,TGCAGCGTTGGGGCTGACGAGCAGTACTTC,CSVGADEQYF
TRBV5-1,TRBJ1-1,TRBD1,few,TGCGCCAGCAGCTTGGGGGACAGGGCTCCCGAAGCTTTCTTT,CASSLGDRAPEAFF
TRBV12-3/TRBV12-4,TRBJ2-7,-,few,TGTGCCAGCAGTTTAGGACAGATCGGTGAGCAGTACTTC,CASSLGQIGEQYF
TRBV6-6,TRBJ1-6,-,many,TGTGCCAGCAGTCAAGGTCGGGTTCGCTCACCCCTCCACTTT,CASSQGRVRSPLHF
TRBV19,TRBJ2-3,-,-,TGTGCCAGTAGTATCAGGCAGGGAGGCACAGATACGCAGTATTTT,CASSIRQGGTDTQYF
TRBV12-3/TRBV12-4,TRBJ2-1,TRBD2,-,TGTGCCAGCAGGCTATCTAGCGGGGGCTACAATGAGCAGTTCTTC,CASRLSSGGYNEQFF
TRBV13,TRBJ1-1,-,-,TGTGCCAGCAGCTTAGCCAGGGCCGAGATTGAAGCTTTCTTT,CASSLARAEIEAFF